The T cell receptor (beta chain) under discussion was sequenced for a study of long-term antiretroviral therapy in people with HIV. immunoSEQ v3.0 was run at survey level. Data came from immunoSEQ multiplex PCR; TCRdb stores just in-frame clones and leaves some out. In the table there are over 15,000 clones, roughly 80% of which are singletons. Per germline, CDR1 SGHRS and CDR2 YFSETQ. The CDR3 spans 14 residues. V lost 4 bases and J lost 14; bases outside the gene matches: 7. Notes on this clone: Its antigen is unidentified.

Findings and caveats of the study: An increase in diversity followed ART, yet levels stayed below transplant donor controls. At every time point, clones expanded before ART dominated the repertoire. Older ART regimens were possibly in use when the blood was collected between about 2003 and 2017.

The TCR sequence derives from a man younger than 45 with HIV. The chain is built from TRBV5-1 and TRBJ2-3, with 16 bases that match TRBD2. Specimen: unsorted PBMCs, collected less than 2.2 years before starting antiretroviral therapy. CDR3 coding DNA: TGCGCCAGCAGCGGGACTAGCGGGGGGGCTGACGGGTATTTT. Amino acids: CASSGTSGGADGYF.